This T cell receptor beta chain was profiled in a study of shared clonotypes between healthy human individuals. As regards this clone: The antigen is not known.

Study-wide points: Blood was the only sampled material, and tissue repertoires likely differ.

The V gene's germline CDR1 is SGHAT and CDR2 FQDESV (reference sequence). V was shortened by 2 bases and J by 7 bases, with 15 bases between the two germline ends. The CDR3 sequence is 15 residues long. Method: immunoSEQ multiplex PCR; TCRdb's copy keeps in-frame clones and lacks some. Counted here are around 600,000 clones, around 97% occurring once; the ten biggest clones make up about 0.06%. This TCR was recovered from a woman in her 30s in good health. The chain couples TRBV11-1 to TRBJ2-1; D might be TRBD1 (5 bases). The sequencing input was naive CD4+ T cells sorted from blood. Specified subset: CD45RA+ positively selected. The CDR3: CASSLNRQGGNEQFF. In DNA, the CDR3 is TGTGCCAGCAGCTTAAATAGGCAGGGTGGGAATGAGCAGTTCTTC.